This T cell receptor (beta chain) was recovered during a study of T cell repertoires in cytomegalovirus infection. Across the whole study: Both CMV infection and a matching HLA type were indicated by public TCR beta signatures. General study points: The ex vivo response showed dominance by HLA-C-restricted CMV-specific TCR beta clonotypes.

MiXCR, run by TCRdb on the reads, gives a single entry per CDR3 protein. In the table there are some 900,000 distinct CDR3 sequences, 32% of which are singletons. Germline V gene lookup returns CDR1 LNHDA and CDR2 SQIVND (reference sequence). The CDR3 is 16 amino acids. Trimming stripped 1 base from V and 2 bases from J, with 12 bases between. A remark on this clonotype: Its antigen is not identified.

This clonotype was obtained from a human donor in good health (CMV status not recorded). Some clones in this sample may be carry-over from other donors' samples. The chain links TRBV19 to TRBJ2-1; D may be TRBD1 or TRBD2 (5 bases each). The sample consisted of cultured CD8+ T cells from PBMCs, taken from culture after CMV antigen stimulation. The CDR3, as DNA: TGTGCCAGTAGTATAGTAGGTAGGGGACCCTACAATGAGCAGTTCTTC. Protein: CASSIVGRGPYNEQFF.